Shown below are 9 T cell receptor beta chains from a single sample sequenced in a study of T cells after yellow fever vaccination. One entry per CDR3 protein results from TCRdb running MiXCR on the 5' RACE reads. The sample carries about 350,000 distinct CDR3 sequences, under 14% recorded once. The sample here was PBMCs, taken on the day of the first yellow fever vaccination. The source is a man aged 18-30 years who received the YFV17D yellow fever vaccine.

This clonotype was seen only a few times. V usage is TRBV7-9 and J usage is TRBJ1-6; a possible D gene is TRBD1 (6 bases). Per the germline V gene, CDR1 is SEHNR and CDR2 is FQNEAQ (reference sequence). This CDR3 is built from 15 residues. V dropped 10 bases and J dropped 7 bases, with 20 bases sitting between them. The DNA of the CDR3 is TGTGCCATCCCCTGGGGGGCAGGAGGAAATTCACCCCTCCACTTT. Protein sequence: CAIPWGAGGNSPLHF.

This clonotype occurred many times. The V gene is TRBV5-1, the J gene TRBJ1-2; possible D gene TRBD1, 5 bases. Per the germline V gene, CDR1 is SGHRS and CDR2 is YFSETQ. The CDR3 sequence is 15 residues long. Trimming shortened V by 4 bases and J by 3 bases, and 16 bases separated the two germline ends. CDR3 protein: CASSQTPRDHYGYTF. Here the CDR3 DNA reads TGCGCCAGCAGCCAAACGCCCAGGGACCACTATGGCTACACCTTC. Variable domain in full (rest from reference TRBV5-1 and TRBJ1-2): KAGVTQTPRYLIKTRGQQVTLSCSPISGHRSVSWYQQTPGQGLQFLFEYFSETQRNKGNFPGRFSGRQFSNSRSEMNVSTLELGDSALYLCASSQTPRDHYGYTFGSGTRLTVV.

V is TRBV5-1 and J is TRBJ1-1; D may be TRBD1 (6 bases). This CDR3 region has 17 residues. Per the germline V gene, CDR1 is SGHRS and CDR2 is YFSETQ. Trimming shortened V by 4 bases and J by 7 bases, and 26 bases separated the two germline ends. CDR3 sequence: CASSPSLLQGSWVEAFF. CDR3 coding DNA: TGCGCCAGCAGCCCCTCGTTATTACAGGGTTCATGGGTTGAAGCTTTCTTT.

This clonotype was observed a few times. The chain employs TRBV7-9 and TRBJ2-7; no reliable D call. The CDR3 length is 15 residues. Trimming took 4 bases from V and 2 from J, leaving 15 bases between them. Germline CDR1 SEHNR, CDR2 FQNEAQ (reference sequence). The chain's CDR3 is CASSYKSDGTYEQYF. CDR3 bases: TGTGCCAGCAGCTATAAATCGGACGGAACCTACGAGCAGTACTTC.

This clonotype was seen a few times. This sequence joins TRBV25-1 and TRBJ2-3; the D gene is possibly TRBD2 (6 bases). This CDR3 has 15 residues. Germline CDR1 is MGHDK and CDR2 is SYGVNS. The V and J ends lost 2 bases and 6 bases respectively, with 15 bases between them. The CDR3 protein is CASSEPGFRGDTQYF. CDR3 nucleotides: TGTGCCAGCAGTGAACCTGGGTTTCGGGGGGATACGCAGTATTTT.

The chain joins TRBV6-1 to TRBJ1-2, with D unresolved. CDR1 and CDR2 (germline): MNHNS, SASEGT. This CDR3 region has 12 residues. Between the trimmed V and J ends, which lost 5 bases and 3 bases, there was a span of 7 bases. The CDR3 sequence is CASSMGYYGYTF. The CDR3 bases are TGTGCCAGCAGTATGGGCTACTATGGCTACACCTTC.

The chain links TRBV27 to TRBJ2-5; D is uncertain. From germline, CDR1 is MNHEY and CDR2 SMNVEV (reference sequence). The CDR3 contains 14 residues. Deletions cut 4 bases from V and 7 bases from J, with 16 bases between. CDR3 loop: CASSSALPRATQYF. DNA of the CDR3: TGTGCCAGCAGTTCGGCCCTACCTAGAGCGACCCAGTACTTC.

This clonotype occurred a few times. J is TRBJ2-1 and V is TRBV5-1, with D possibly being TRBD1 (5 bases). Per the germline V gene, CDR1 is SGHRS and CDR2 is YFSETQ. The CDR3 extends over 16 amino acids. Trimming removed 4 bases at V and 0 bases at J, with 14 bases between. The CDR3 nucleotides read TGCGCCAGCAGCGCGATCACAGGAAGCTCCTACAATGAGCAGTTCTTC. This codes for CASSAITGSSYNEQFF. Using reference TRBV5-1 and TRBJ2-1 for the parts outside the CDR3, the full variable domain is KAGVTQTPRYLIKTRGQQVTLSCSPISGHRSVSWYQQTPGQGLQFLFEYFSETQRNKGNFPGRFSGRQFSNSRSEMNVSTLELGDSALYLCASSAITGSSYNEQFFGPGTRLTVL.

This clonotype has only a few counts. The chain carries TRBV10-3 and TRBJ2-5; weak D call: TRBD2 (5 bases). Germline V gives CDR1 ENHRY, CDR2 SYGVKD. V was trimmed by 3 bases and J by 5 bases, leaving 13 bases between them. The CDR3 runs to 14 residues. This CDR3 is CAISELGRGETQYF. In DNA form, the CDR3 reads TGTGCCATCAGTGAACTAGGGAGAGGGGAGACCCAGTACTTC.